Listed here are 25 T cell receptor beta chains from one sample, sequenced in a study of shared clonotypes between healthy human individuals. Terminally differentiated effector memory CD45RA+ cells were excluded by CCR7 positive selection of CD45RO-negative cells. Clones were read by immunoSEQ multiplex PCR, and TCRdb kept only the in-frame ones, dropping some. The sample carries about 680,000 clones, just over 90% recorded once. Sequenced input: naive CD8+ T cells sorted from blood. These receptors came from a man aged 30-40 years in good health.

The chain is built from TRBV7-4 and TRBJ2-5, with 7 bases aligning to TRBD2. J lost 7 bases, V lost 9 bases, and 11 bases had no gene match. CDR1 and CDR2 (germline): SGHVT, SQSDAQ. The CDR3 extends over 13 amino acids. DNA for the CDR3: TGTGCCAGGGCCCACCGGGGGGAAGGGACCCAGTACTTC. This translates into CARAHRGEGTQYF.

The gene calls are TRBV7-2 and TRBJ2-3; D is unclear. Trimming left V 5 bases short and J 4 bases short, with 13 bases between. The CDR3 spans 14 residues. Germline V CDR1 and CDR2: SGHTA, FQGNSA. CDR3 in amino acids: CASSLGVVADTQYF. For the CDR3, the DNA is TGTGCCAGCAGCCTCGGTGTGGTGGCAGATACGCAGTATTTT.

The V gene is TRBV27, the J gene TRBJ2-1, with D hard to call. V lost 1 base to trimming and J lost 3 bases, with 13 bases between them. CDR3 length: 16 amino acids. The germline V gene has CDR1 MNHEY and CDR2 SMNVEV (reference sequence). The CDR3 reads CASSLYAGSIYNEQFF. In DNA, the CDR3 is TGTGCCAGCAGTTTATATGCAGGTTCAATCTACAATGAGCAGTTCTTC.

The DNA for the CDR3 is TGCAGCGTTGAACCTTTAAACACCGGGGAGCTGTTTTTT. Residues: CSVEPLNTGELFF. This chain links TRBV29-1 with TRBJ2-2, with D unclear. This CDR3 contains 13 residues. V was pared by 2 bases and J by 2 bases, with 6 bases between. The V gene's germline CDR1 is SQVTM and CDR2 ANQGSEA.

The chain carries TRBV5-1 and TRBJ2-5; tentatively, D is TRBD1 or TRBD2 (5 bases each). V dropped 2 bases and J dropped 1 base, with 15 bases sitting between them. The CDR3 has 16 residues. CDR1 is SGHRS and CDR2 is YFSETQ in the germline V gene. The CDR3 loop is CASSFGTAELQETQYF. CDR3 coding DNA: TGCGCCAGCAGCTTCGGGACGGCGGAGCTCCAAGAGACCCAGTACTTC.

This chain links TRBV4-2 with TRBJ2-5; D call uncertain. Per the germline V gene, CDR1 is LGHNA and CDR2 is YNFKEQ. Trimming cost V 0 bases and J 9 bases, with 11 bases left between them. This CDR3 is built from 13 residues. Here the CDR3 DNA reads TGTGCCAGCAGCCAAGATCGCAATAGGGCCCAGTACTTC. Encoded protein: CASSQDRNRAQYF.

The chain uses TRBV9 and TRBJ2-1, with 8 bases fitting TRBD2. The CDR3 is 15 residues long. With V trimmed by 4 bases and J by 6 bases, 9 bases remained unmatched. Germline-derived CDR1 and CDR2 are SGDLS and YYNGEE. In DNA, the CDR3 is TGTGCCAGCAGCTTACTAGCGGAGTCGAGCAATGAGCAGTTCTTC. Its translation: CASSLLAESSNEQFF. Full variable domain (rest looked up from reference TRBV9 and TRBJ2-1): DSGVTQTPKHLITATGQRVTLRCSPRSGDLSVYWYQQSLDQGLQFLIQYYNGEERAKGNILERFSAQQFPDLHSELNLSSLELGDSALYFCASSLLAESSNEQFFGPGTRLTVL.

The chain couples TRBV7-6 to TRBJ2-7; 8 positions agree with TRBD2. The CDR3 is 17 amino acids. The V and J ends lost 6 bases and 6 bases, in that order; junction bases with no gene match: 19. Per the germline V gene, CDR1 is SGHVS and CDR2 is FNYEAQ. The CDR3, as DNA: TGTGCCAGCAGTCCACCTTTGGGGAGCGGGAGAACGGGCGAGCAGTACTTC. As protein: CASSPPLGSGRTGEQYF. Filled out from reference TRBV7-6 and TRBJ2-7, the complete variable domain reads GAGVSQSPRYKVTKRGQDVALRCDPISGHVSLYWYRQALGQGPEFLTYFNYEAQQDKSGLPNDRFSAERPEGSISTLTIQRTEQRDSAMYRCASSPPLGSGRTGEQYFGPGTRLTVT.

About this clone itself: The sample contains more than one DNA sequence encoding this CDR3. V gene TRBV11-2 combines with J gene TRBJ2-2; D gene ambiguous. There are 12 residues in the CDR3. The ends were cut back, 4 bases at V and 6 bases at J, with 6 bases in the middle. CDR1 and CDR2 from the germline V gene are SGHAT and FQNNGV. As DNA, the CDR3 is TGTGCCAGCAGCTCCCTGGCCGGGGAGCTGTTTTTT. This translates into CASSSLAGELFF.

V usage is TRBV7-8 and J usage is TRBJ2-2; D gene uncertain. Trimming shortened V by 1 base and J by 4 bases, and 13 bases separated the two germline ends. The CDR3 consists of 16 residues. CDR1 SGHVS and CDR2 FQNEAQ come from the germline V gene. The CDR3 loop is CASSLVSRSGTGELFF. As DNA, the CDR3 is TGTGCCAGCAGCTTAGTTTCTAGATCAGGCACCGGGGAGCTGTTTTTT.

The rearrangement uses TRBV9 and TRBJ2-3; D gene ambiguous. The germline V gene encodes CDR1 SGDLS and CDR2 YYNGEE. Trimming took off 0 bases at V and 2 bases at J, with 22 bases between the two ends. This CDR3 has 19 residues. The CDR3 coding sequence is TGTGCCAGCAGCGTAGATCGGGCTAGTGCGTCGACGAACACAGATACGCAGTATTTT. This codes for CASSVDRASASTNTDTQYF.

The V call is TRBV7-2, the J call TRBJ1-2; maybe TRBD1 (6 bases). CDR3 size: 11 residues. With 4 bases removed from V and 8 bases from J, the gap between germline ends came to 8 bases. Germline V gene sequence: CDR1 SGHTA, CDR2 FQGNSA. Here the CDR3 DNA reads TGTGCCAGCAGCTACAGGGACGGCTACACCTTC. Protein product: CASSYRDGYTF.

The chain has TRBV4-3 and TRBJ2-3, with D tentatively TRBD1 (6 bases). CDR3 length: 14 residues. Germline CDR1 and CDR2: LGHNA and YSLEER. V was shortened by 3 bases and J by 6 bases, with 13 bases between the two germline ends. The CDR3 coding sequence is TGCGCCAGCAGCCAGGACGTGGGGGCGGATACGCAGTATTTT. This sequence encodes CASSQDVGADTQYF.

The chain employs TRBV7-2 and TRBJ1-4; D ambiguous. This CDR3 is built from 13 residues. Trimming stripped 4 bases from V and 8 bases from J, with 11 bases between. CDR1 is SGHTA and CDR2 is FQGNSA in the germline V gene. For the CDR3, the DNA is TGTGCCAGCAGCTCCCCGCCAGGCGAAAAACTGTTTTTT. This gives the protein CASSSPPGEKLFF.

The chain couples TRBV6-5 to TRBJ1-5; TRBD1 agrees at 9 bases. Germline loops: CDR1 MNHEY, CDR2 SVGAGI. CDR3 size: 15 residues. After removal of 6 bases from V and 3 bases from J, the junction contained 6 bases not matched to a gene. The chain's CDR3 is CASSPGQGLNQPQHF. The CDR3 DNA follows: TGTGCCAGCAGCCCGGGACAGGGCCTCAATCAGCCCCAGCATTTT.

The rearrangement uses TRBV14 and TRBJ2-7; no clear D. Trimming left V 2 bases short and J 0 bases short, with 8 bases between. The CDR3 extends over 14 amino acids. The germline V gene has CDR1 SGHDN and CDR2 FVKESK. CDR3 bases: TGTGCCAGCAGCCAATTGGGAAGCTCCTACGAGCAGTACTTC. Its protein product is CASSQLGSSYEQYF.

V and J are TRBV7-9 and TRBJ2-2; perhaps TRBD2 as D (5 bases). The CDR3 has 16 residues. Trimming removed 2 bases at V and 4 bases at J, with 14 bases between. The germline gives CDR1 SEHNR, CDR2 FQNEAQ (reference sequence). CDR3 bases: TGTGCCAGCAGCTTACCCGGGGTCTCTGGCACCGGGGAGCTGTTTTTT. Its protein is CASSLPGVSGTGELFF.

CDR3 coding DNA: TGTGCCAGCAGCTCCCCCCGGACTAGCGGGAGAGCGAACACCGGGGAGCTGTTTTTT. Its translation is CASSSPRTSGRANTGELFF. This chain links TRBV5-6 with TRBJ2-2; 13 nucleotides line up with TRBD2. The CDR3 contains 19 residues. Germline-derived CDR1 and CDR2 are SGHDT and YYEEEE. The trim removed 3 bases at V and 0 bases at J, leaving 8 bases unmatched.

The chain is built from TRBV6-1 and TRBJ2-1; D unclear. Trimming removed 0 bases at V and 8 bases at J, with 8 bases between. The CDR3 extends over 13 amino acids. The germline V gene has CDR1 MNHNS and CDR2 SASEGT. CDR3 in amino acids: CASSEAMPYEQFF. The CDR3 DNA reads TGTGCCAGCAGTGAAGCCATGCCGTATGAGCAGTTCTTC.

V gene TRBV7-9 combines with J gene TRBJ2-1, with D unresolved. This CDR3 contains 16 residues. Per germline, CDR1 SEHNR and CDR2 FQNEAQ (reference sequence). The V and J ends lost 4 bases and 5 bases respectively, with 18 bases between them. The DNA for the CDR3 is TGTGCCAGCAGCTCGCCTCGGCGCCTATCGGACAATGAGCAGTTCTTC. The encoded protein is CASSSPRRLSDNEQFF.

This clone is a singleton in its sample. The chain couples TRBV5-6 to TRBJ1-4; D is ambiguous. Trimming pared 2 bases from V and 0 bases from J, leaving 5 bases between. CDR3 length: 14 amino acids. CDR1 and CDR2 (germline): SGHDT, YYEEEE. The CDR3 nucleotides are TGTGCCAGCAGCTTTGGGACAACTAATGAAAAACTGTTTTTT. It encodes CASSFGTTNEKLFF.

On this clone: This specimen includes other DNA sequences encoding the same CDR3. The rearrangement uses TRBV27 and TRBJ2-2, with D unresolved. Trimming left V 8 bases short and J 4 bases short, with 8 bases between. Germline CDR1 is MNHEY and CDR2 is SMNVEV (reference sequence). The CDR3 is made up of 12 amino acids. The CDR3 loop is CASSWGTGELFF. The CDR3 DNA reads as TGTGCCAGCTCCTGGGGCACCGGGGAGCTGTTTTTT.

The chain joins TRBV5-4 to TRBJ2-2; D is ambiguous. Germline V gene sequence: CDR1 SGHNT, CDR2 YYREEE (reference sequence). Trimming removed 2 bases from V and 2 bases from J, with 7 bases in between. The CDR3 runs 14 residues. The CDR3 region is CASSLGPNTGELFF. The CDR3 nucleotides are TGTGCCAGCAGCTTAGGGCCTAACACCGGGGAGCTGTTTTTT.

Turning to this clone: The same CDR3 also results from other DNA sequences found in this sample. V is TRBV5-1 and J is TRBJ2-7; D perhaps matches TRBD2 (5 bases). This CDR3 contains 15 residues. The V and J ends lost 5 bases and 3 bases respectively, with 18 bases between them. CDR1 SGHRS and CDR2 YFSETQ come from the germline V gene. CDR3: CASRPPGGAVYEQYF. CDR3 sequence (DNA): TGCGCCAGCAGGCCCCCAGGAGGCGCGGTCTACGAGCAGTACTTC.

The chain combines TRBV19 with TRBJ2-1; D possibly matches TRBD1 or TRBD2 (5 bases each). CDR1 and CDR2 from the germline V gene are LNHDA and SQIVND (reference sequence). This CDR3 contains 18 residues. V was clipped by 7 bases and J by 0 bases, with 22 bases between them. Here the CDR3 DNA reads TGTGCCAGTACCATTTCGGGGCCGACGGAAAGCTCCTACAATGAGCAGTTCTTC. Translating it yields CASTISGPTESSYNEQFF. The full variable domain, completed using reference TRBV19 and TRBJ2-1, is DGGITQSPKYLFRKEGQNVTLSCEQNLNHDAMYWYRQDPGQGLRLIYYSQIVNDFQKGDIAEGYSVSREKKESFPLTVTSAQKNPTAFYLCASTISGPTESSYNEQFFGPGTRLTVL.